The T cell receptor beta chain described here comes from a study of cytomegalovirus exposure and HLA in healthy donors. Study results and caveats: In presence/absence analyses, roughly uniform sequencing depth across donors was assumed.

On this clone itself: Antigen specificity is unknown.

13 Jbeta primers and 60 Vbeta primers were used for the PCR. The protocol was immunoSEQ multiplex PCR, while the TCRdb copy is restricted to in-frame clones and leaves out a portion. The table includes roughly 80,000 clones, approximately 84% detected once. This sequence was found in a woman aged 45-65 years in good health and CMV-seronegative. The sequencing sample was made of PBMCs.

The CDR3 loop reads CASSLVVPRIDQNTGELFF. Written as DNA, the CDR3 is TGTGCCAGCAGCTTAGTGGTCCCCAGGATCGACCAGAACACCGGGGAGCTGTTTTTT. This rearrangement joins TRBV7-8 to TRBJ2-2; D is unclear. This CDR3 is 19 amino acids long. V gave up 1 base and J gave up 1 base, with 19 bases separating them. Germline V lookup: CDR1 SGHVS, CDR2 FQNEAQ. The full variable domain, rest sourced from reference TRBV7-8 and TRBJ2-2, is GAGVSQSPRYKVAKRGQDVALRCDPISGHVSLFWYQQALGQGPEFLTYFQNEAQLDKSGLPSDRFFAERPEGSVSTLKIQRTQQEDSAVYLCASSLVVPRIDQNTGELFFGEGSRLTVL.